This T cell receptor (beta chain) was sequenced for a study of cytomegalovirus exposure and HLA in healthy donors. Regarding the study as a whole: Earlier results showed most TCR beta V segments being productive about 87% or about 30% of the time. Associated with cytomegalovirus, according to the listing, were around 160 TCR beta chains. Highly shared sequence variants in one cluster were likely a sequencing artifact.

With regard to this clone: What it binds is not known.

13 Jbeta primers and 60 Vbeta primers were used for the PCR. Clones were sequenced by immunoSEQ multiplex PCR, and TCRdb holds only the in-frame ones, with some missing. Here the sample spans more than 80,000 clones, around 79% being singletons. The germline V and J ends were trimmed by 6 bases and 5 bases, with 10 bases remaining between them. This CDR3 comprises 13 residues. Per germline, CDR1 MNHNS and CDR2 SASEGT. This sequence was found in a female donor in good health and CMV-seropositive. This rearrangement joins TRBV6-1 to TRBJ1-4, with a weak D call TRBD1 (6 bases). The specimen sequenced was PBMCs. The CDR3 region is CASSGGPNEKLFF. DNA for the CDR3: TGTGCCAGCAGCGGGGGGCCGAATGAAAAACTGTTTTTT.